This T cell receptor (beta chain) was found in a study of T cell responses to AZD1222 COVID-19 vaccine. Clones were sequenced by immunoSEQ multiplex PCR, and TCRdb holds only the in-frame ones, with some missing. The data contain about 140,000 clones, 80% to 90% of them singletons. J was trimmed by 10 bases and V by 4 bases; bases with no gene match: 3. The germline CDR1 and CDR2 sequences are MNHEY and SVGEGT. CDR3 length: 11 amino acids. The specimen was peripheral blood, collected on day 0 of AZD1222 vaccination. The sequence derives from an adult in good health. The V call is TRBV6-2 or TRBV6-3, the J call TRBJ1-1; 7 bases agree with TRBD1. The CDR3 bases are TGTGCCAGCAGTTTGACAGGGAGAGCTTTCTTT. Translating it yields CASSLTGRAFF.